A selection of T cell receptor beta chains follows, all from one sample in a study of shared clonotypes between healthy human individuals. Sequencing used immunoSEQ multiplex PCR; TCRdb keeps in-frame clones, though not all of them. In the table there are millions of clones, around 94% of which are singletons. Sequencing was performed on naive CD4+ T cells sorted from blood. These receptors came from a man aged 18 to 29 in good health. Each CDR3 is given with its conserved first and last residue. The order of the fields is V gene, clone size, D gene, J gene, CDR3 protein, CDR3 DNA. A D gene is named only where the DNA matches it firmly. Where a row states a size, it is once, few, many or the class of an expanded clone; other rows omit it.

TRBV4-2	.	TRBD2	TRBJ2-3	CASSQAGSGFSTDTQYF	TGTGCCAGCAGCCAAGCGGGTAGCGGGTTCTCCACAGATACGCAGTATTTT
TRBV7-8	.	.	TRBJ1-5	CASSLAQASGNQPQHF	TGTGCCAGCAGCTTAGCGCAGGCCTCAGGCAATCAGCCCCAGCATTTT
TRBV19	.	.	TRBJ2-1	CASSTNQGPSNEQFF	TGTGCCAGTAGTACCAACCAGGGGCCCAGCAATGAGCAGTTCTTC
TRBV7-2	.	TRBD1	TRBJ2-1	CASGGQAPYNEQFF	TGTGCCAGCGGCGGACAGGCTCCCTACAATGAGCAGTTCTTC
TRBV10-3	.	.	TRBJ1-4	CAISDTTGQEGKLFF	TGTGCCATCAGTGATACCACAGGGCAGGAAGGAAAACTGTTTTTT
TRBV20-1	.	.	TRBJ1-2	CSANALDGYTF	TGCAGTGCTAATGCATTGGATGGCTACACCTTC
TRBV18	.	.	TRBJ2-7	CASSQQVTYEQYF	TGTGCCAGCTCGCAACAGGTTACCTACGAGCAGTACTTC
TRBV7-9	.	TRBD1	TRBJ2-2	CASSSPGGAGTGELFF	TGTGCCAGCAGCTCACCAGGGGGCGCGGGCACCGGGGAGCTGTTTTTT
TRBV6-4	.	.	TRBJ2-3	CASSEDTTFSDTQYF	TGTGCCAGCAGTGAGGACACTACTTTCTCAGATACGCAGTATTTT
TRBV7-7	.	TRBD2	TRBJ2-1	CASSLGLAGDEQFF	TGTGCTAGCAGCTTAGGGCTAGCGGGAGACGAGCAGTTCTTC
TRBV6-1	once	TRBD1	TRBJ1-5	CASSDPTGISPQHF	TGTGCCAGCAGTGACCCGACAGGGATTTCGCCCCAGCATTTT
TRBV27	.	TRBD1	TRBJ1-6	CASSRQGVDSPLHF	TGTGCCAGCAGCCGACAGGGGGTTGATTCACCCCTCCACTTT
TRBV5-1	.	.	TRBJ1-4	CASSLERAGEKLFF	TGCGCCAGCAGCTTGGAGAGGGCGGGTGAAAAACTGTTTTTT
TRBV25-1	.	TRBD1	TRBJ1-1	CASSELRGPNTEAFF	TGTGCCAGCAGTGAATTGAGGGGGCCGAACACTGAAGCTTTCTTT
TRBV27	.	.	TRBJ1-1	CASKYMGTMNTEAFF	TGTGCCAGCAAATATATGGGTACTATGAACACTGAAGCTTTCTTT
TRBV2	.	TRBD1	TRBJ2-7	CASSPGGPYEQYF	TGTGCCAGCAGCCCAGGGGGCCCCTACGAGCAGTACTTC
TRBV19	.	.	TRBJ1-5	CASSIGGGQGKGQGNQPQHF	TGTGCCAGTAGTATAGGCGGGGGGCAGGGAAAAGGTCAGGGGAATCAGCCCCAGCATTTT
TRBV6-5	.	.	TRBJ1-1	CASSSSGTNTEAFF	TGTGCCAGCAGTTCGTCAGGAACGAACACTGAAGCTTTCTTT
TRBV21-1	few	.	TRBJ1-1	CASSKVRNTEAFF	TGTGCCAGCAGCAAAGTTCGGAACACTGAAGCTTTCTTT
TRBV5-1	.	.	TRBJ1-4	CASSLGRLSNEKLFF	TGCGCCAGCAGCTTGGGCCGACTAAGTAATGAAAAACTGTTTTTT
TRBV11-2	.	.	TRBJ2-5	CASTELGLGETQYF	TGTGCCAGCACCGAACTCGGCCTCGGAGAGACCCAGTACTTC
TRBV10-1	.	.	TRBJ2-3	CASSEYVLGTDTQYF	TGCGCCAGCAGTGAGTATGTCCTAGGCACAGATACGCAGTATTTT
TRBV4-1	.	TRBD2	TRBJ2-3	CASSQGVRESTDTQYF	TGCGCCAGCAGCCAAGGCGTGCGGGAGAGTACAGATACGCAGTATTTT
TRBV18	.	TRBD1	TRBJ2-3	CASSPQQGVADTQYF	TGTGCCAGCTCACCACAACAGGGGGTAGCGGATACGCAGTATTTT
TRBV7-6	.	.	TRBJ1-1	CASSLVSTEAFF	TGTGCCAGCAGCTTAGTGAGCACTGAAGCTTTCTTT
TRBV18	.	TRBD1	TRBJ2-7	CASSPETGFSYEQYF	TGTGCCAGCTCACCCGAGACAGGGTTCTCCTACGAGCAGTACTTC
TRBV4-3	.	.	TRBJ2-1	CASSRGRDRSNEQFF	TGCGCCAGCAGCCGCGGGAGGGACAGGAGCAATGAGCAGTTCTTC
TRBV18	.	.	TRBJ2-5	CASSPAAFLETQYF	TGTGCCAGCTCACCGGCGGCATTTTTGGAGACCCAGTACTTC
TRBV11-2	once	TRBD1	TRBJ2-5	CASSLAGDRFRRGETQYF	TGTGCCAGCAGCTTAGCTGGGGACAGGTTCCGGCGTGGGGAGACCCAGTACTTC
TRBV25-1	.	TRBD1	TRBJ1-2	CASSGSLQGNYGYTF	TGTGCCAGCAGTGGGTCACTACAGGGGAACTATGGCTACACCTTC
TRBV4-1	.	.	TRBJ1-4	CASSQRSTNEKLFF	TGCGCCAGCAGCCAACGGTCAACTAATGAAAAACTGTTTTTT
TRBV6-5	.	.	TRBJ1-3	CASSYSWGARGNTIYF	TGTGCCAGCAGTTACTCTTGGGGGGCCAGAGGAAACACCATATATTTT
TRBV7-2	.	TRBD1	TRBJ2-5	CASSKDRDSPYF	TGTGCCAGCAGCAAAGACCGGGACAGCCCTTACTTC
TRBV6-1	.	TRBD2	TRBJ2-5	CASRGLAGGLETQYF	TGTGCCAGCAGAGGACTAGCGGGGGGGCTTGAGACCCAGTACTTC
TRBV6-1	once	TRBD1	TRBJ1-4	CASRNRGGEKLFF	TGTGCCAGCAGAAACAGGGGAGGGGAAAAACTGTTTTTT
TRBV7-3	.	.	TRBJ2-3	CASSLTAGDTDTQYF	TGTGCCAGCAGCTTAACCGCAGGGGACACAGATACGCAGTATTTT
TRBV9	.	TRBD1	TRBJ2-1	CASSPQDRGWGEQFF	TGTGCCAGCAGCCCACAGGACAGGGGATGGGGTGAGCAGTTCTTC
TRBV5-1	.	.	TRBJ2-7	CASSLKGGEQYF	TGCGCCAGCAGCTTGAAGGGTGGCGAGCAGTACTTC
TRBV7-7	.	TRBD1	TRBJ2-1	CASSPGPGTGSYNEQFF	TGTGCTAGCAGCCCCGGGCCGGGGACAGGCTCCTACAATGAGCAGTTCTTC
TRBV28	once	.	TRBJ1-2	CASSPRSQGGGYTF	TGTGCCAGCAGTCCGAGGAGCCAAGGAGGAGGCTACACCTTC
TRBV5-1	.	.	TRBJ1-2	CASSLPGRDYGYTF	TGCGCCAGCAGCTTGCCAGGAAGGGACTATGGCTACACCTTC
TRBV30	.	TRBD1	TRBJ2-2	CAWKTGSLHTGELFF	TGTGCCTGGAAGACAGGGAGTCTACACACCGGGGAGCTGTTTTTT
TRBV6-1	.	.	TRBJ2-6	CASRRTGANVLTF	TGTGCCAGCAGAAGGACAGGGGCCAACGTCCTGACTTTC
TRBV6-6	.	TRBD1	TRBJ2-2	CASSPNRGRNTGELFF	TGTGCCAGCAGTCCCAACAGGGGGCGGAACACCGGGGAGCTGTTTTTT
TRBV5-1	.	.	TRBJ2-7	CASSSPGRLAHEQYF	TGCGCCAGCAGCAGTCCGGGACGGTTGGCCCACGAGCAGTACTTC
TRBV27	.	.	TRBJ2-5	CASCSPGANQETQYF	TGTGCCAGCTGCTCCCCGGGGGCTAACCAAGAGACCCAGTACTTC
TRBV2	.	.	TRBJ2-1	CASSAEAVNNEQFF	TGTGCCAGCAGTGCAGAGGCAGTAAACAATGAGCAGTTCTTC
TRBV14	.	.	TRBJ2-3	CASSQARQARTYTQYF	TGTGCCAGCAGCCAAGCCCGCCAGGCTCGTACTTATACGCAGTATTTT
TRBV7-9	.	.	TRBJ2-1	CASSLETVVGYNEQFF	TGTGCCAGCAGCTTAGAGACGGTGGTGGGATACAATGAGCAGTTCTTC
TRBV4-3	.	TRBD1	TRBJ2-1	CASSQVGDRPMYGEQFF	TGCGCCAGCAGCCAAGTTGGGGACAGGCCTATGTACGGTGAGCAGTTCTTC
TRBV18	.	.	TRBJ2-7	CASSMGRNSYEQYF	TGTGCCAGCTCCATGGGGAGAAACTCCTACGAGCAGTACTTC
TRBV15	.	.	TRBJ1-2	CATSRAVRANYGYTF	TGTGCCACCAGCAGAGCGGTCAGGGCGAACTATGGCTACACCTTC
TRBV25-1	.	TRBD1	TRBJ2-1	CASSATGGSYNEQFF	TGTGCCAGCAGTGCTACAGGGGGCTCCTACAATGAGCAGTTCTTC
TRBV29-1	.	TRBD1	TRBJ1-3	CSVQTGLDTIYF	TGCAGCGTCCAGACAGGGTTGGACACCATATATTTT
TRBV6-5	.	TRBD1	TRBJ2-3	CASRGTGVDTQYF	TGTGCCAGCAGGGGGACAGGGGTAGATACGCAGTATTTT
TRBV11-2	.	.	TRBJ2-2	CASNLGTGELFF	TGTGCCAGCAACTTAGGGACCGGGGAGCTGTTTTTT
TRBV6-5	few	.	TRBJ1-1	CASSEARNTEAFF	TGTGCCAGCAGTGAGGCCCGGAACACTGAAGCTTTCTTT